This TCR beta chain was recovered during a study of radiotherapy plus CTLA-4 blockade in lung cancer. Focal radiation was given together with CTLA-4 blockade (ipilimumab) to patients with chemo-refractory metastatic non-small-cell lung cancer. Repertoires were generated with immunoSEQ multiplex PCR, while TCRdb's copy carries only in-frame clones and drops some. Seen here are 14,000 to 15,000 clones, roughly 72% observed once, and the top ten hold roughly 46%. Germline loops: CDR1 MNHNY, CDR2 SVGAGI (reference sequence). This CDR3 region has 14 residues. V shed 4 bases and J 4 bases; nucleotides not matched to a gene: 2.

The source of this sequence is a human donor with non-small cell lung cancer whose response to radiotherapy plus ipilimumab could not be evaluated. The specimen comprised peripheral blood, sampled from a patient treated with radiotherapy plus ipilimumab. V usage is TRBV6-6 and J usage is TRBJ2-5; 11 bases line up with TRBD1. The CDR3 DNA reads TGTGCCAGCAGTTCGGGACAGGGGGGAGAGACCCAGTACTTC. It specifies CASSSGQGGETQYF.